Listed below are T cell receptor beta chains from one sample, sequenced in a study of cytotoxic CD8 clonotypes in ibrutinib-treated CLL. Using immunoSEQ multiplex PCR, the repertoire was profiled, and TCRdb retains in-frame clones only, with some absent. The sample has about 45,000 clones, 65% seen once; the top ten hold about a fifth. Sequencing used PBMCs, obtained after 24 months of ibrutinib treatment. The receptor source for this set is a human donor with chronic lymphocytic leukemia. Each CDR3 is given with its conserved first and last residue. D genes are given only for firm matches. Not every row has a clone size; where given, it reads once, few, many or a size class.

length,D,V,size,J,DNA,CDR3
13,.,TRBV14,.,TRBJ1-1,TGTGCCAGCAGCCATCGGGGGAACACTGAAGCTTTCTTT,CASSHRGNTEAFF
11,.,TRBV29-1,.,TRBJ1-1,TGCAGCATAATGCCCGGGTCTGAAGCTTTCTTT,CSIMPGSEAFF
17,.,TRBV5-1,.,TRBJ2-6,TGCGCCAGCAGCTTGGGGTTGGAGGCTACTGGGGCCAACGTCCTGACTTTC,CASSLGLEATGANVLTF
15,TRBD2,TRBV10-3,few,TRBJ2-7,TGTGCCATCAGTGAACGGGACTATGCCAACTACGAGCAGTACTTC,CAISERDYANYEQYF
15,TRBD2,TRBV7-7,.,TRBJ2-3,TGTGCTAGCAGCTTAGTAGCGGGGGGGCGCGATACGCAGTATTTT,CASSLVAGGRDTQYF
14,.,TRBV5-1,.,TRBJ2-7,TGCGCCAGCAGCTTGGCCCTTGACACCTACGAGCAGTACTTC,CASSLALDTYEQYF
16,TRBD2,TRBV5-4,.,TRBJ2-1,TGTGCCAGCAGTCCGGGACTAGCGGACTCCTACAATGAGCAGTTCTTC,CASSPGLADSYNEQFF
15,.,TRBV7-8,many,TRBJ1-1,TGTGCCAGCAGCCCCCAGAGATCCCTCGGGACAGAAGCTTTCTTT,CASSPQRSLGTEAFF
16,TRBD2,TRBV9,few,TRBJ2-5,TGTGCCAGCAGTATTAGCGGGAGGGCCGTAGGGGAGACCCAGTACTTC,CASSISGRAVGETQYF
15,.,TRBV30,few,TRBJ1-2,TGTGCCTGGACCCCCTGGGGGGGGATAAACTATGGCTACACCTTC,CAWTPWGGINYGYTF
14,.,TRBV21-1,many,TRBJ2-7,TGTGCCAGCAGCAATGGGGCCCCGCCGCACGAGCAGTACTTC,CASSNGAPPHEQYF
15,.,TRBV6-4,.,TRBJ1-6,TGTGCCAGCAGCCAAGGGTGGTTATATAATTCACCCCTCCACTTT,CASSQGWLYNSPLHF
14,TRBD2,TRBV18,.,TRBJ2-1,TGTGCCAGCTCACCAGGACTAGCGGGGGACCCGGAGTTCTTC,CASSPGLAGDPEFF
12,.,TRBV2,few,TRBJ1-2,TGTGCCAGCAGTGGGAAAGGGTTTGGCTACACCTTC,CASSGKGFGYTF
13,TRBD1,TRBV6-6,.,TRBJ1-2,TGTGCCAGCAGTGAGACAGGGAATCAGGGCTACACCTTC,CASSETGNQGYTF
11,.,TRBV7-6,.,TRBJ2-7,TGTGCCAGCGAAAGGGGGGGAAGGCAGTACTTC,CASERGGRQYF
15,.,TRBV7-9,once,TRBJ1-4,TGTGCCAGCAGCTTAGAGCGGCAGGGGAGTGAAAAACTGTTTTTT,CASSLERQGSEKLFF
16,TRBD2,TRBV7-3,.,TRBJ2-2,TGTGCCAGCAGCCTAATGAGCGGGGGGTCAACCGGGGAGCTGTTTTTT,CASSLMSGGSTGELFF
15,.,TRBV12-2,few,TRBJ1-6,TGTGCAAGTCGCGCCGGTAACTCCTATAATTCACCCCTCCACTTT,CASRAGNSYNSPLHF
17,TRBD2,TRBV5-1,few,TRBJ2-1,TGCGCCAGCAGTTTGGCCCCTAGCGGGATGGTTGGGAATGAGCAGTTCTTC,CASSLAPSGMVGNEQFF
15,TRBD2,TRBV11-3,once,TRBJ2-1,TGTGCCAGCAGTCCAAGGACTAGCGGGAGCGATGAGCAGTTCTTC,CASSPRTSGSDEQFF
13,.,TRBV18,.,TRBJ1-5,TGTGCCAGCTCACACGAGGGCAATCAGCCCCAGCATTTT,CASSHEGNQPQHF
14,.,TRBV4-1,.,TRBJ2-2,TGCGCCAGTTCCCCCGTACTTAACACCGGGGAGCTGTTTTTT,CASSPVLNTGELFF
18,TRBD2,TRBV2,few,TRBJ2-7,TGTGCCAGCAGCCTTCTGCCTAGCGGGGGTGGAAATACCTACGAGCAGTACTTC,CASSLLPSGGGNTYEQYF
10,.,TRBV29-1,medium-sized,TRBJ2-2,TGCAGTGTGAACACCGGGGAGCTGTTTTTT,CSVNTGELFF
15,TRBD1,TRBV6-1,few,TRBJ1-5,TGTGCCAGCACCACCCAGGGACAGGGAGTTCAGCCCCAGCATTTT,CASTTQGQGVQPQHF
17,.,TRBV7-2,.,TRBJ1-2,TGTGCCAGCAGCTTAGCGGGAAATTTAGGGGGAAACTATGGCTACACCTTC,CASSLAGNLGGNYGYTF
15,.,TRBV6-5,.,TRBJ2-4,TGTGCCAGCAGAGGGTTAGCCGGAGGCAAAAACATTCAGTACTTC,CASRGLAGGKNIQYF
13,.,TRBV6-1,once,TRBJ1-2,TGTGCCAGCAGTGAAAGGAACAGCTATGGCTACACCTTC,CASSERNSYGYTF
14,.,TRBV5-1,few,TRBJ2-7,TGCGCCAGCAGCTTGGCCGTGAATATGGGGGAGCAGTACTTC,CASSLAVNMGEQYF
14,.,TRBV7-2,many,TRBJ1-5,TGTGCCAGCAGCTTAATCGGCGCCAATCAGCCCCAGCATTTT,CASSLIGANQPQHF
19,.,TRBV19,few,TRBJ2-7,TGTGCCAGTAGTGTAGGTTGGCGGGGCAAGAGAATGACCTCTTGGGAGCAGTACTTC,CASSVGWRGKRMTSWEQYF
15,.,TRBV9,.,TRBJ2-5,TGTGCCAGCAGCGGTTTCGGGGCCGTGGGGGAGACCCAGTACTTC,CASSGFGAVGETQYF
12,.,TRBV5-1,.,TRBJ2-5,TGCGCCAGCAGGCGGATCCAAGAGACCCAGTACTTC,CASRRIQETQYF
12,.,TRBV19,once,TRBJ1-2,TGTGCCAGTAGTGGCAGGGGCTATGGCTACACCTTC,CASSGRGYGYTF
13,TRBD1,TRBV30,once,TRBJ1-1,TGTGCCTGGAGTGGAACAGGGGGCGGTCGGGCTTTCTTT,CAWSGTGGGRAFF
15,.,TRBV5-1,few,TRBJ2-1,TGCGCCAGCAGCTTAGGGAAAGATAGGCGGGATGAGCAGTTCTTC,CASSLGKDRRDEQFF
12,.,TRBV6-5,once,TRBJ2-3,TGTGCCAGCAGCGGCGGCACAGATACGCAGTATTTT,CASSGGTDTQYF
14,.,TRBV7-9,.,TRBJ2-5,TGTGCCAGCAGCTTAAGAAGGGGCCAAGAGACCCAGTACTTC,CASSLRRGQETQYF
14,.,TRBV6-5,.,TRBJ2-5,TGTGCCAGCAGCCTTAGCGATGGTGGAGAGACCCAGTACTTC,CASSLSDGGETQYF
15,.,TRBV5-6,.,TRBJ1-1,TGTGCCAGCAGCTTCCGGGGGCTGCCGAACACTGAAGCTTTCTTT,CASSFRGLPNTEAFF
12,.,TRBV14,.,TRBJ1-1,TGTGCCAGCAGCCAAGAGCCCGGGGAAGCTTTCTTT,CASSQEPGEAFF
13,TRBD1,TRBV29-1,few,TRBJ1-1,TGCAGCGTGGACAGGGGGTCGGGCACTGAAGCTTTCTTT,CSVDRGSGTEAFF
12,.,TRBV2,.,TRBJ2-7,TGTGCCAGCAGTGAAGAGAGGGCCAGGAGGTACTTC,CASSEERARRYF
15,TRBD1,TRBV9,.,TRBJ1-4,TGTGCCAGCAGCGCTCAACAGGGGGCGGGTGAAAAACTGTTTTTT,CASSAQQGAGEKLFF
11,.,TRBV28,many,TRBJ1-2,TGTGCCAGCAGTCCGCGAAGTGGCTACACCTTC,CASSPRSGYTF
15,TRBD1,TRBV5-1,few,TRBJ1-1,TGCGCCAGCAGCTTGCAGACAGGGGTAGACACTGAAGCTTTCTTT,CASSLQTGVDTEAFF
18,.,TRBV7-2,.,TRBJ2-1,TGTGCCAGCAGCTTAGCCGGATCTACGGGAGTTAACTACAATGAGCAGTTCTTC,CASSLAGSTGVNYNEQFF